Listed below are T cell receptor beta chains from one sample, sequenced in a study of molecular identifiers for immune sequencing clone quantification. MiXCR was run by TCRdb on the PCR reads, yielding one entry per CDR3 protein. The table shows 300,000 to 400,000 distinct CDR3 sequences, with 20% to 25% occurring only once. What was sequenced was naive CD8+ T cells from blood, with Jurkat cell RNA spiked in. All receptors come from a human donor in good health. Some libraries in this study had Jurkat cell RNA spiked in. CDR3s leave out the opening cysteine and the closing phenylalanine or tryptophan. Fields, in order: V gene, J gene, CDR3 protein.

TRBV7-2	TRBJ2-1	ASSLLGGPNEQF
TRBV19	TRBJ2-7	ASSIASGIFSYEQY
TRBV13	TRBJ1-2	ASSLGTAVNYNYGYT
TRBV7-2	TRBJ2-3	ASSLPIAGDTGTQY
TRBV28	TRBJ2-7	ASSLMRPSSEQY
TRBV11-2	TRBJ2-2	ASSLYQGIGELF
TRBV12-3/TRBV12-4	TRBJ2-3	ASSLESYGLGKDTQY
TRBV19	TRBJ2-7	ASSSQGNYIYEQY
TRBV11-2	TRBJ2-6	ASSSLRTGEGPGANVLT
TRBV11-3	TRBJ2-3	ASSSDRGWLGTQY
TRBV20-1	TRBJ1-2	SARVLVSLFQGGYGYT
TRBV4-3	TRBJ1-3	ASSQGTVSGNTIY
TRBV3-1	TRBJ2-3	ASSQTPGGGADTQY
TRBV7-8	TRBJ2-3	ASSASRGGTDTQY
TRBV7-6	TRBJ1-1	ASSLGGVGQGRTEAF
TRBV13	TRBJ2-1	ASSVEGQHNEQF
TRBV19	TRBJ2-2	ASSIGGADTGELF
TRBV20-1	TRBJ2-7	RARDSRRDEQY
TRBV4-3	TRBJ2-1	ASSQAGRRDEQF
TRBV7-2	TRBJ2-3	ASSLGRVRTDTQY
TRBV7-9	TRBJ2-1	ASRFGTPYNEQF
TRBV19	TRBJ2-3	ASSMISGGEQY